This passage covers 17 T cell receptor beta chains from one sample sequenced in a study of blood T cell repertoires in COVID-19. Profiling relied on immunoSEQ multiplex PCR, and the TCRdb table lists in-frame clones only, not all of them. The table includes roughly 300,000 clones, 85% detected once. Sequencing was performed on PBMCs or T cells enriched from blood (not recorded which). These receptors were taken from a woman aged 45-59 years who had recovered from COVID-19.

CDR3 nucleotide sequence: TGCGCCAGCAGCTTGGAGCAGAGGAGGGATGAGCAGTTCTTC. Translating it yields CASSLEQRRDEQFF. The rearrangement links TRBV5-1 to TRBJ2-1; a possible D gene is TRBD2 (6 bases). Trimming removed 0 bases at V and 8 bases at J, with 12 bases between. The germline CDR1 and CDR2 sequences are SGHRS and YFSETQ. This CDR3 has 14 amino acids.

This clone was recorded only once. Other DNA variants within this sample encode the same CDR3. The rearrangement links TRBV18 to TRBJ2-5; D ambiguous. CDR3 size: 13 residues. CDR1 is KGHSH and CDR2 is LQKENI in the germline V gene. V gave up 6 bases and J gave up 1 base, with 9 bases separating them. CDR3 residues: CASSLGLQETQYF. Here the CDR3 DNA reads TGTGCCAGCTCCCTGGGCCTCCAAGAGACCCAGTACTTC.

A remark on this clone: Other DNA variants within this sample encode the same CDR3. The CDR3 here is CSADRGRGYTF. DNA for the CDR3: TGCAGTGCCGACAGGGGGCGCGGCTACACCTTC. The chain recombines TRBV20-1 with TRBJ1-2, with 10 bases aligning to TRBD1. CDR3 size: 11 residues. Losses at the gene ends were 6 bases for V and 8 bases for J; bases not matched to a gene: 3. CDR1 is DFQATT and CDR2 is SNEGSKA in the germline V gene (reference sequence).

This clone occurred a few times. The chain uses TRBV19 and TRBJ1-3, with a tentative D call TRBD1 (5 bases). The V end lost 5 bases, the J end lost 5 bases, and 22 bases lay between the germline ends. The germline V gene has CDR1 LNHDA and CDR2 SQIVND (reference sequence). The CDR3 runs 17 residues. The CDR3 here is CASSPRSAGRGRNTIYF. The CDR3 coding sequence is TGTGCCAGTAGTCCGCGATCCGCGGGACGGGGAAGAAACACCATATATTTT.

The V gene is TRBV7-7, the J gene TRBJ2-2, with TRBD1 matching 8 bases. The germline CDR1 and CDR2 sequences are SSHAT and FNYEAQ (reference sequence). The CDR3 loop spans 13 amino acids. J gave up 9 bases and V 5 bases, and 5 bases lay outside the gene matches. The DNA of the CDR3 is TGTGCCAGCAGCGTATCAGGGGGCCGGGAGCTGTTTTTT. Translated: CASSVSGGRELFF.

The chain couples TRBV6-5 to TRBJ1-5, with D tentatively TRBD1 (5 bases). Germline-derived CDR1 and CDR2 are MNHEY and SVGAGI. The ends were cut back, 2 bases at V and 7 bases at J, with 15 bases in the middle. The CDR3 totals 15 residues. The CDR3 loop is CASSYDGGIGQPQHF. DNA for the CDR3: TGTGCCAGCAGTTACGATGGGGGGATCGGGCAGCCCCAGCATTTT.

The chain has TRBV6-4 and TRBJ1-1, with 9 bases fitting TRBD1. Germline CDR1 and CDR2: MRHNA and SNTAGT. The CDR3 covers 14 residues. Trimming took 2 bases from V and 9 from J; bases not matched to a gene: 7. CDR3 region: CASSDRTGAGKAFF. Written as DNA, the CDR3 is TGTGCCAGCAGTGACAGGACAGGGGCGGGTAAAGCTTTCTTT.

The chain recombines TRBV7-9 with TRBJ1-4; 7 nucleotides match TRBD1. Germline CDR1 and CDR2: SEHNR and FQNEAQ (reference sequence). V lost 3 bases, J lost 3 bases, and 4 bases stayed unmatched. The CDR3 is 15 amino acids. CDR3 protein: CASSLGTASNEKLFF. For the CDR3, the DNA is TGTGCCAGCAGCTTGGGGACAGCCTCTAATGAAAAACTGTTTTTT.

The chain couples TRBV11-2 to TRBJ1-2, with TRBD1 identical over 9 bases. With 5 bases clipped from V and 0 bases from J, the junction kept 4 bases outside the gene matches. This CDR3 region has 15 residues. Germline V gives CDR1 SGHAT, CDR2 FQNNGV. This CDR3 reads CASSVYRGPNYGYTF. Here the CDR3 DNA reads TGTGCCAGCAGCGTGTACAGGGGGCCTAACTATGGCTACACCTTC.

The chain has TRBV29-1 and TRBJ2-3; 15 nucleotides match TRBD2. This CDR3 spans 16 amino acids. The germline gives CDR1 SQVTM, CDR2 ANQGSEA. With V trimmed by 4 bases and J by 2 bases, 4 bases remained unmatched. CDR3 coding DNA: TGCAGCGTTGGGACTAGCGGGGGGGCGAACACAGATACGCAGTATTTT. It codes for CSVGTSGGANTDTQYF.

The chain links TRBV7-9 to TRBJ1-3, with TRBD1 as a possible D gene (6 bases). This CDR3 is built from 16 residues. Germline CDR1 reads SEHNR; CDR2 reads FQNEAQ (reference sequence). The V end lost 5 bases, the J end lost 3 bases, and 17 bases lay between the germline ends. The CDR3 region is CASSLTGIGSGNTIYF. The CDR3 DNA reads TGTGCCAGCAGCCTGACAGGAATTGGAAGTGGAAACACCATATATTTT.

The CDR3 loop reads CASSPFINSNYGYTF. DNA of the CDR3: TGCGCCAGCAGCCCCTTTATAAATTCTAACTATGGCTACACCTTC. V usage is TRBV5-1 and J usage is TRBJ1-2, with D hard to call. The germline V gene encodes CDR1 SGHRS and CDR2 YFSETQ. This CDR3 spans 15 amino acids. V was trimmed by 4 bases and J by 0 bases, leaving 13 bases between them.

The gene calls are TRBV7-9 and TRBJ2-1; 7 positions agree with TRBD2. The CDR3 contains 14 residues. The germline V gene encodes CDR1 SEHNR and CDR2 FQNEAQ (reference sequence). Trimming took 3 bases from V and 5 from J; bases not matched to a gene: 4. The CDR3 DNA reads as TGTGCCAGCAGCTTGTGGCTAGCGGACAATGAGCAGTTCTTC. It specifies CASSLWLADNEQFF.

This clone has a handful of counts. The chain employs TRBV6-5 and TRBJ1-1; 7 nucleotides agree with TRBD1. Looked up from germline, CDR1 is MNHEY and CDR2 is SVGAGI. The CDR3 sequence is 13 residues long. Losses at the gene ends were 5 bases for V and 0 bases for J; bases not matched to a gene: 0. The CDR3, as DNA: TGTGCCAGCAGTACAGGGGTGAACACTGAAGCTTTCTTT. Protein: CASSTGVNTEAFF.

The chain is built from TRBV18 and TRBJ1-6, with a tentative D call TRBD1 (5 bases). The CDR3 covers 15 residues. Per the germline V gene, CDR1 is KGHSH and CDR2 is LQKENI. The V and J ends lost 4 bases and 10 bases respectively, with 17 bases between them. DNA for the CDR3: TGTGCCAGCTCACTAATCTCAGGGTCCGGCTCACCCCTCCACTTT. Its translation is CASSLISGSGSPLHF. The full variable domain, its missing parts supplied by reference TRBV18 and TRBJ1-6, is NAGVMQNPRHLVRRRGQEARLRCSPMKGHSHVYWYRQLPEEGLKFMVYLQKENIIDESGMPKERFSAEFPKEGPSILRIQQVVRGDSAAYFCASSLISGSGSPLHFGNGTRLTVT.

The chain is built from TRBV19 and TRBJ2-3; TRBD1 matches 8 bases. CDR3 length: 14 amino acids. After removal of 5 bases from V and 4 bases from J, the junction contained 5 bases not matched to a gene. Germline V gene data show CDR1 as LNHDA and CDR2 as SQIVND (reference sequence). The CDR3 loop is CASSFSGGPDTQYF. The DNA of the CDR3 is TGTGCCAGTAGTTTCTCAGGGGGCCCAGATACGCAGTATTTT.

The CDR3 DNA is TGTGCCAGCAGCCAAGGGACAACCAACATTCAGTACTTC. Its protein is CASSQGTTNIQYF. The V gene is TRBV3-1 (or the pseudogene TRBV3-2), the J gene TRBJ2-4, with a possible D match to TRBD1 (5 bases). Germline CDR1 is LGHDT and CDR2 is YNNKEL (reference sequence). Between the trimmed V and J ends, which lost 1 base and 7 bases, there was a span of 8 bases. The CDR3 spans 13 residues.